This passage covers 17 T cell receptor beta chains from one sample sequenced in a study of OX40 agonist ivuxolimab in advanced cancers. The table came from immunoSEQ multiplex PCR; TCRdb's copy has only in-frame clones and leaves some out. There are approximately 58,000 clones in the sample; approximately 81% occur only once, and approximately 2.9% lies in the top ten. This specimen consisted of CD4+ or CD8+ T cells sorted from blood, obtained in a trial of the OX40 agonist ivuxolimab. These receptors originate from an adult with an advanced solid tumor such as melanoma, head and neck, liver or kidney cancer.

The chain employs TRBV5-1 and TRBJ2-6, with D perhaps TRBD1 (5 bases). The CDR3 runs 15 residues. Germline values: CDR1 SGHRS, CDR2 YFSETQ. V lost 5 bases, J lost 2 bases, and 11 bases lay in between. The CDR3 region has the DNA TGCGCCAGCAGTCCCCAGGGCCCTGGGGCCAACGTCCTGACTTTC. Its protein is CASSPQGPGANVLTF.

The chain employs TRBV6-1 and TRBJ2-5, with 9 bases identical to TRBD1. This CDR3 contains 13 residues. CDR1 and CDR2 from the germline V gene are MNHNS and SASEGT. Trimming cost V 8 bases and J 4 bases; bases outside gene matches: 5. CDR3 nucleotides: TGTGCCAGCGGGGGACAGGGCGGAGAGACCCAGTACTTC. It translates to CASGGQGGETQYF.

This chain uses TRBV18 with TRBJ2-7; 10 positions agree with TRBD2. J lost 2 bases, V lost 6 bases, and 10 bases had no gene match. This CDR3 spans 16 amino acids. From germline, CDR1 is KGHSH and CDR2 LQKENI. As DNA, the CDR3 is TGTGCCAGCTCTTTGCTAGCGGGAGTATTTACCTACGAGCAGTACTTC. It translates to CASSLLAGVFTYEQYF.

The chain links TRBV5-1 to TRBJ2-1; the D is unclear. Germline CDR1 SGHRS, CDR2 YFSETQ. The CDR3 length is 15 residues. V lost 0 bases and J lost 2, with 9 bases in between. The CDR3 region has the DNA TGCGCCAGCAGCTTGGAAACGGCAGCCTACAATGAGCAGTTCTTC. Translated, it gives CASSLETAAYNEQFF. The full variable domain, in which reference TRBV5-1 and TRBJ2-1 provide the parts outside the CDR3, is KAGVTQTPRYLIKTRGQQVTLSCSPISGHRSVSWYQQTPGQGLQFLFEYFSETQRNKGNFPGRFSGRQFSNSRSEMNVSTLELGDSALYLCASSLETAAYNEQFFGPGTRLTVL.

This chain uses TRBV27 with TRBJ2-7; 9 bases are a match to TRBD1. V lost 5 bases, J lost 7 bases, and 6 bases stayed unmatched. Germline V CDR1 and CDR2: MNHEY, SMNVEV (reference sequence). CDR3 length: 13 residues. Here the CDR3 reads CASSVLTGGEQYF. Written as DNA, the CDR3 is TGTGCCAGCAGTGTCCTGACAGGGGGTGAGCAGTACTTC.

The chain is built from TRBV28 and TRBJ2-3, with 14 bases matching TRBD2. V lost 10 bases, J lost 5 bases, and 8 bases stayed unmatched. This CDR3 is built from 15 residues. The germline V gene has CDR1 MDHEN and CDR2 SYDVKM. CDR3 sequence (DNA): TGTGCCACCAGGGGGGGACTAGCGGGAGTAGATACGCAGTATTTT. It is translated as CATRGGLAGVDTQYF.

This chain links TRBV5-1 with TRBJ2-4; 9 bases map to TRBD1. This CDR3 is built from 15 residues. Trimming took 2 bases from V and 6 from J; bases not matched to a gene: 6. CDR1 and CDR2 (germline): SGHRS, YFSETQ. The CDR3 region is CASSFGDRVGNIQYF. The CDR3 DNA follows: TGCGCCAGCAGCTTTGGGGACAGGGTTGGAAACATTCAGTACTTC. Supplemented by reference TRBV5-1 and TRBJ2-4, the full variable domain reads KAGVTQTPRYLIKTRGQQVTLSCSPISGHRSVSWYQQTPGQGLQFLFEYFSETQRNKGNFPGRFSGRQFSNSRSEMNVSTLELGDSALYLCASSFGDRVGNIQYFGAGTRLSVL.

This clone occurred a few times. The CDR3 reads CASSPGEAGQYF. The DNA of the CDR3 is TGTGCCAGCTCACCAGGGGAAGCAGGGCAGTACTTC. The chain combines TRBV18 with TRBJ2-7, with D unresolved. CDR3 length: 12 residues. Germline V gene lookup returns CDR1 KGHSH and CDR2 LQKENI. The germline V and J ends were trimmed by 2 bases and 9 bases, with 11 bases remaining between them.

The genes are TRBV9 and TRBJ1-2; D may be TRBD1 (6 bases). V lost 0 bases to trimming and J lost 3 bases, with 9 bases between them. In germline, CDR1 is SGDLS, CDR2 YYNGEE. The CDR3 length is 14 residues. The CDR3 loop is CASSVVAGDYGYTF. The CDR3 DNA follows: TGTGCCAGCAGCGTAGTGGCAGGGGACTATGGCTACACCTTC. Drawing the rest from reference TRBV9 and TRBJ1-2, the complete variable domain is DSGVTQTPKHLITATGQRVTLRCSPRSGDLSVYWYQQSLDQGLQFLIQYYNGEERAKGNILERFSAQQFPDLHSELNLSSLELGDSALYFCASSVVAGDYGYTFGSGTRLTVV.

This chain joins TRBV30 and TRBJ2-3; TRBD2 aligns across 11 bases. This CDR3 has 15 residues. The germline CDR1 and CDR2 sequences are GTSNPN and SVGIG (reference sequence). J gave up 4 bases and V 3 bases, and 6 bases lay outside the gene matches. The chain's CDR3 is CAWSLLAGAPDTQYF. Written as DNA, the CDR3 is TGTGCCTGGAGCCTACTAGCGGGAGCGCCAGATACGCAGTATTTT.

This chain uses TRBV9 with TRBJ1-2; no firm D call. The CDR3 has 11 residues. Germline V gives CDR1 SGDLS, CDR2 YYNGEE. The ends were cut back, 7 bases at V and 6 bases at J, with 10 bases in the middle. CDR3 protein: CASRLRDGYTF. The CDR3, as DNA: TGTGCCAGCCGACTTAGGGATGGCTACACCTTC. Filled out from reference TRBV9 and TRBJ1-2, the complete variable domain reads DSGVTQTPKHLITATGQRVTLRCSPRSGDLSVYWYQQSLDQGLQFLIQYYNGEERAKGNILERFSAQQFPDLHSELNLSSLELGDSALYFCASRLRDGYTFGSGTRLTVV.

J is TRBJ2-3 and V is TRBV27; 7 nucleotides line up with TRBD1. The trim removed 5 bases at V and 1 base at J, leaving 6 bases unmatched. This CDR3 region has 15 residues. Germline V lookup: CDR1 MNHEY, CDR2 SMNVEV (reference sequence). CDR3 DNA: TGTGCCAGCAGTCAGGGACAGAGTCGCACAGATACGCAGTATTTT. This sequence encodes CASSQGQSRTDTQYF.

The rearrangement joins TRBV25-1 to TRBJ1-2, with 7 nucleotides matching TRBD1. Germline lookup yields CDR1 MGHDK and CDR2 SYGVNS. Trimming took 4 bases from V and 5 from J; bases not matched to a gene: 4. The CDR3 has 13 amino acids. The CDR3 loop reads CASSVRDRYGYTF. The CDR3 DNA reads TGTGCCAGCAGTGTTAGGGACAGATATGGCTACACCTTC.

By frequency in the sample, this clone is medium-sized. V usage is TRBV19 and J usage is TRBJ2-1; perhaps TRBD1 as D (5 bases). This CDR3 is built from 14 residues. Trimming removed 5 bases at V and 4 bases at J, with 12 bases between. The germline V gene has CDR1 LNHDA and CDR2 SQIVND (reference sequence). For the CDR3, the DNA is TGTGCCAGTAGTTCCCAGGGCGATTACAATGAGCAGTTCTTC. Translating it yields CASSSQGDYNEQFF.

The chain is built from TRBV10-1 and TRBJ2-1; D remains ambiguous. The V gene's germline CDR1 is WNHNN and CDR2 SYGVQD (reference sequence). The germline V and J ends were trimmed by 4 bases and 0 bases, with 13 bases remaining between them. The CDR3 extends over 16 amino acids. The CDR3 DNA reads as TGCGCCAGCAGTGTCGGACGGAGTAGCTCCTACAATGAGCAGTTCTTC. This gives the protein CASSVGRSSSYNEQFF.

J is TRBJ2-3 and V is TRBV6-1, with D perhaps matching TRBD1 (6 bases). The CDR3 is made up of 16 amino acids. V was trimmed by 2 bases and J by 2 bases, leaving 14 bases between them. CDR1 and CDR2 from the germline V gene are MNHNS and SASEGT. In DNA form, the CDR3 reads TGTGCCAGCAGTGAAATGGGGGCGATTCCCACAGATACGCAGTATTTT. Translated: CASSEMGAIPTDTQYF.

The chain is built from TRBV7-2 and TRBJ2-3, with a weak D call TRBD2 (5 bases). CDR3 length: 14 residues. Trimming left V 5 bases short and J 2 bases short, with 11 bases between. Germline loops: CDR1 SGHTA, CDR2 FQGNSA. The CDR3 reads CASSLGLYTDTQYF. The CDR3 DNA sequence: TGTGCCAGCAGCCTAGGACTTTACACAGATACGCAGTATTTT.